This T cell receptor (beta chain) emerged from a study of T-cell memory formation after mild COVID-19. Trimming took 8 bases from V and 0 from J, leaving 8 bases between them. The CDR3 runs 12 residues. This clonotype has at least ten counts. Its antigen is as yet unknown. TCRdb analysed the 5' RACE reads with MiXCR anew, one entry per CDR3 protein. Of about 140,000 distinct CDR3 sequences in the sample, around 15% were seen once. Findings and limits, study-wide: Clones that shrank (day 15 to 85) were balanced CD4/CD8, whereas later expanders leaned CD4+.

The receptor was isolated from an adult woman who had mild COVID-19 (a few samples of this study predate the infection). Cell type and time point are not known. The genes are TRBV12-3 or TRBV12-4 and TRBJ2-7, with unresolved D. Sequenced sample: PBMCs or a T cell subset sorted from them (not recorded which). Written as DNA, the CDR3 is TGTGCCAGCTCCCCGAACTCCTACGAGCAGTACTTC. Protein: CASSPNSYEQYF.